This is a list of T cell receptor beta chains from one sample in a study of T-cell memory formation after mild COVID-19. A single record per CDR3 protein comes from TCRdb applying MiXCR to the 5' RACE reads. The table includes more than 150,000 distinct CDR3 sequences, about 18% detected once. Sequences were obtained from PBMCs or a T cell subset sorted from them (not recorded which). The receptors originated from a man aged 18 to 35 who had mild COVID-19 (a few samples of this study predate the infection). Cell type and time point are not known. Each CDR3 is given without its conserved first and last residue. A clone size is listed for some rows: how often the clone was seen (once, few, many), or a class if it is expanded.

size	V	CDR3
.	TRBV5-1	ASSKGLADTGELF
.	TRBV12-5	ASGLSSGVPYEQY
.	TRBV21-1	ASSNGTSGETQY
few	TRBV6-2/TRBV6-3	ASSTLENSPLH
few	TRBV9	ASSPRGGGNSPLH
few	TRBV6-5	ASSYSKARPHNSPLH
.	TRBV18	ASSRTGSMDTQY
.	TRBV5-1	ASSSSGTHLDTIY
.	TRBV7-9	ASSNVGGRGKALAEAF
many	TRBV24-1	ATSDHITDTQY
.	TRBV7-6	ASSLAPGQGSPLH
.	TRBV4-1	ASSHPGGGQPQH
.	TRBV25-1	ASSESSWGGQPYEQY
.	TRBV24-1	ATSGQRFEQF
.	TRBV18	ASSPLAGSTTDTQY
many	TRBV5-1	ASSLFEGRETQY
.	TRBV12-3/TRBV12-4	ASSPRRGTEAF
.	TRBV5-1	ASSSVGLNYGYT
.	TRBV7-9	ASSPRRGGDTQY
.	TRBV20-1	SARDTSNTEAF
many	TRBV7-9	ASSSAVLGRYEQY
few	TRBV7-2	ASSPAPKADTQY
.	TRBV4-3	ASSQDNRGEQF
.	TRBV18	ASSPGTSAADTQY
.	TRBV7-2	ASSPGLGGWF
few	TRBV12-3/TRBV12-4	ASRTGTSSYNEQF
few	TRBV7-9	ASSLFGADQPQH
.	TRBV18	ASSEGQNQPQH
few	TRBV7-9	ASGSYRANYGYT
.	TRBV9	ASSVRQTYTGELF
.	TRBV12-5	ASGPHGGSEKLF
.	TRBV5-1	ASSLSSGGENEQF
many	TRBV4-1	ASSQDRYGYT
.	TRBV20-1	SATHGAGDQPQH
once	TRBV12-3/TRBV12-4	ASSSGQGWDEQY
.	TRBV5-5	ASSLRGAGTGELF
.	TRBV5-1	ASSWGARTDTQY
.	TRBV6-5	ASARTGATRYT
.	TRBV24-1	ATSDPAQTGDTQY
.	TRBV2	ASSVGSPITEAF
.	TRBV24-1	ATSASQGGADTQY
once	TRBV12-5	ASGLANRGALNEKLF
.	TRBV7-9	ASSIDRAYT
few	TRBV28	ASSPFSGGNTEAF
.	TRBV7-2	ASSLGAGRRELF
.	TRBV6-6	ASSYSLNTGELF
.	TRBV29-1	SGLNHPNTEAF
few	TRBV11-2	ASSPLRGSNYGYT
.	TRBV5-1	ASSLRGRNTGELF
.	TRBV30	AWQRLLSGNEQF
.	TRBV19	ASRWAGANVLT